Listed below are T cell receptor beta chains from one sample, sequenced in a study of T cells in Graves' hyperthyroidism and ophthalmopathy. TCRdb reprocessed the multiplex PCR reads via MiXCR and lists one record per CDR3 protein. The data hold 130,000 to 150,000 distinct CDR3 sequences, with approximately 20% observed a single time. The sample taken for sequencing was blood. These receptors all come from a woman aged 45-59 years with Graves' hyperthyroidism that later progressed to Graves' ophthalmopathy. CDR3s include the opening cysteine and the closing phenylalanine or tryptophan. Fields, in order: clone size, V gene, CDR3 protein. The listing skips clone size in some rows; elsewhere it reads once, few, many or a size class.

abundance: many
v_gene: TRBV3-1
CDR3aa: CASSHAGQGTRGYTF

abundance: many
v_gene: TRBV6-2/TRBV6-3
CDR3aa: CASSYSSQGAYNEQFF

abundance: many
v_gene: TRBV2
CDR3aa: CASHKDRANYGYTF

abundance: NA
v_gene: TRBV4-2
CDR3aa: CASSQAAGVGYNEQFF

abundance: many
v_gene: TRBV2
CDR3aa: CASSDRVSYEQYF

abundance: NA
v_gene: TRBV28
CDR3aa: CASRPETVQYEQYF

abundance: NA
v_gene: TRBV7-3
CDR3aa: CASSSGTGQQPQHF

abundance: NA
v_gene: TRBV5-6
CDR3aa: CASSLRVGTGNQPQHF

abundance: few
v_gene: TRBV3-1
CDR3aa: CASGTSGRSHEQYF

abundance: few
v_gene: TRBV19
CDR3aa: CASTTTSGYNEQFF

abundance: many
v_gene: TRBV2
CDR3aa: CASMASGRWYEQFF

abundance: many
v_gene: TRBV5-8
CDR3aa: CASSLGQVRYGYTF

abundance: few
v_gene: TRBV7-2
CDR3aa: CASSLGVAGGPLF

abundance: many
v_gene: TRBV20-1
CDR3aa: CSAHQPQHF

abundance: many
v_gene: TRBV12-3/TRBV12-4
CDR3aa: CASSLALLLAESNTGELFF

abundance: NA
v_gene: TRBV6-1
CDR3aa: CASSYDGTYEQYF

abundance: many
v_gene: TRBV12-3/TRBV12-4
CDR3aa: CASSWGTGVQPQHF

abundance: many
v_gene: TRBV24-1
CDR3aa: CATSDSGTGSMNTEAFF

abundance: NA
v_gene: TRBV20-1
CDR3aa: CSAERSGFTDTQYF

abundance: many
v_gene: TRBV12-3/TRBV12-4
CDR3aa: CASSMGQPTGELFF

abundance: few
v_gene: TRBV27
CDR3aa: CASSSPPYNEQFF

abundance: many
v_gene: TRBV28
CDR3aa: CASSGTGGDYEQYF

abundance: NA
v_gene: TRBV30
CDR3aa: CAWSVQVNYGYTF

abundance: many
v_gene: TRBV20-1
CDR3aa: CSALLATQETQYF